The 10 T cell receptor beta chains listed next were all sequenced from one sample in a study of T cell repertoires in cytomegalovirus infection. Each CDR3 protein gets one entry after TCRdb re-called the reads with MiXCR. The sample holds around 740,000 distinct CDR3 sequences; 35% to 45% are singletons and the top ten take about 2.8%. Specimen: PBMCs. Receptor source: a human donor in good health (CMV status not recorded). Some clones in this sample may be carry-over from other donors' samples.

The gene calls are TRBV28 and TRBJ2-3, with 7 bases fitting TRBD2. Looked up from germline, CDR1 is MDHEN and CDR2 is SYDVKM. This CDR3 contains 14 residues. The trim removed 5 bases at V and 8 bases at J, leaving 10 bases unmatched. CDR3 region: CASSPPPGRGTQYF. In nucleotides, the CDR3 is TGTGCCAGCAGTCCACCACCGGGGAGGGGTACGCAGTATTTT.

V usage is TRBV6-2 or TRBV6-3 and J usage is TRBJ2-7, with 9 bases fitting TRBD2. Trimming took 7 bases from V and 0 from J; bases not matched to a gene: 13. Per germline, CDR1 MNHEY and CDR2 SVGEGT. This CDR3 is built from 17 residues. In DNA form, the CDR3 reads TGTGCCAGCACCCAATTCTCTAGCGGGATTACCTCCTACGAGCAGTACTTC. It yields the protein CASTQFSSGITSYEQYF.

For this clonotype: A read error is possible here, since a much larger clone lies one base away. The CDR3 sequence: CASSARTGPTQKPFF. As DNA, the CDR3 is TGTGCCAGCAGCGCCCGGACAGGGCCGACCCAAAAACCGTTTTTT. The chain couples TRBV7-8 to TRBJ1-4; TRBD1 matches at 8 bases. Looked up from germline, CDR1 is SGHVS and CDR2 is FQNEAQ. The CDR3 runs to 15 residues.

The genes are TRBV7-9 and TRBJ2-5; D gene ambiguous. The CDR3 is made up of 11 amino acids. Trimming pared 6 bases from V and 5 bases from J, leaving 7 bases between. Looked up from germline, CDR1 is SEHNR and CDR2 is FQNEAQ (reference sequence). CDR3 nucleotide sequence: TGTGCCAGCAGGTTAAGCGAGACCCAGTACTTC. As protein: CASRLSETQYF.

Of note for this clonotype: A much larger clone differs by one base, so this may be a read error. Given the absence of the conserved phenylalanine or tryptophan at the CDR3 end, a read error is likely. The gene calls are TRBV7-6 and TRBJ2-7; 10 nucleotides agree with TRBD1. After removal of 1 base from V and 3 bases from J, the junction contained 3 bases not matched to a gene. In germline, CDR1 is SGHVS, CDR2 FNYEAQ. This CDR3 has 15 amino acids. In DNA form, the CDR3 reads TGTGCCAGCAGCTTAGGGGACAGGGGTTACTACGAGCAGTACTTA. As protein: CASSLGDRGYYEQYL.

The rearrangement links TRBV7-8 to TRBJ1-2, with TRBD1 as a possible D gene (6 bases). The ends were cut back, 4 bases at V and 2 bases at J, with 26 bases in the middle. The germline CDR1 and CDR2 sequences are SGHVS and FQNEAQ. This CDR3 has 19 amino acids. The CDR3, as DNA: TGTGCCAGCAGCTGGGACACTTCCTATCAATTTAGGGCAAACTATGGCTACACCTTC. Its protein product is CASSWDTSYQFRANYGYTF.

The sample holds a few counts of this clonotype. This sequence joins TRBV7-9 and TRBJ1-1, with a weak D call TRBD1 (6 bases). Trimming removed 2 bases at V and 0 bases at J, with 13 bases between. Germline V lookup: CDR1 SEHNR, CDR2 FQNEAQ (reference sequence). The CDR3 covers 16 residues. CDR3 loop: CASSLPRQVMNTEAFF. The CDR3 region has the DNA TGTGCCAGCAGCTTACCCCGACAGGTCATGAACACTGAAGCTTTCTTT.

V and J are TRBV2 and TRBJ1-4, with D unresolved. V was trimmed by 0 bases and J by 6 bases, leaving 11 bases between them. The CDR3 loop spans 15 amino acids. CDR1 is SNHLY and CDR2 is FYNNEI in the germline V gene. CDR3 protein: CASSEAAATYEKLFF. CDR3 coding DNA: TGTGCCAGCAGTGAAGCGGCGGCCACTTATGAAAAACTGTTTTTT.

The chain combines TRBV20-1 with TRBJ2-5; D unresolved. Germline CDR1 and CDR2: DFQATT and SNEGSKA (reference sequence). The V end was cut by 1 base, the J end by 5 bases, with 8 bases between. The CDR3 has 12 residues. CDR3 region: CSARVGWETQYF. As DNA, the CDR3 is TGCAGTGCTAGAGTGGGGTGGGAGACCCAGTACTTC.

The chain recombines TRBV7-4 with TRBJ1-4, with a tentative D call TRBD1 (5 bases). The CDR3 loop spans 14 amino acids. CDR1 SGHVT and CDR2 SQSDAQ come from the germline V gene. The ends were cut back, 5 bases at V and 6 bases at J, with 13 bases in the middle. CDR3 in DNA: TGTGCCAGCAGCCTGTATGAACAGGATGAAAAACTGTTTTTT. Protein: CASSLYEQDEKLFF.